This TCR beta chain was obtained from a study of cytomegalovirus exposure and HLA in healthy donors. Across the whole study: It was reported in a later analysis that the 120 or so validation repertoires used the same platform as the 500 to 700 first-cohort repertoires. Study observations and caveats: With high specificity and sensitivity, the classifier reportedly diagnosed cytomegalovirus status. Rare TCR sequences predominated, though certain public TCRs were found in many donors.

The CDR3 totals 16 residues. Trimming took 4 bases from V and 0 from J; bases not matched to a gene: 6. CDR1 and CDR2 (germline): SGDLS, YYNGEE. For this clone: What it binds is unknown.

It was the roughly 130-subject validation cohort, separate from the roughly 700-subject first cohort, to which the donors belonged. Clones were read by immunoSEQ multiplex PCR, and TCRdb kept only the in-frame ones, dropping some. The table has 200,000 to 250,000 clones, about 90% seen once. The rearrangement links TRBV9 to TRBJ2-3; 9 bases fit TRBD2. The sample was PBMCs. This receptor was identified in a man aged 18 to 30 in good health and CMV-seropositive. In DNA, the CDR3 is TGTGCCAGCAGCCCCCAGGGACTAGCTAGCACAGATACGCAGTATTTT. Translation gives CASSPQGLASTDTQYF.